This T cell receptor beta chain derives from a study of T cells in Graves' hyperthyroidism and ophthalmopathy. Study in general: Blood from the periphery was taken at initial diagnosis, before any treatment.

CDR3 length: 15 amino acids. Per germline, CDR1 MNHEY and CDR2 SVGAGI. Trimming shortened V by 0 bases and J by 3 bases, and 12 bases separated the two germline ends. RNA transcripts yielded amplified TCR beta CDR3 regions. Using the HTBI primer set, a first-round RT-PCR was run on the TCR CDR3. TCRdb ran MiXCR on the multiplex PCR reads and lists one entry per CDR3 protein. This table holds over 400,000 distinct CDR3 sequences, less than 25% found once. This clonotype was observed a few times. Its antigen is unidentified. Points from the study as a whole: A 13 V-J model separated ophthalmopathy from stable hyperthyroidism. Most clonotypes expanded in the thyroid (above 0.001) were also present in blood.

The clonotype originates from an older woman with Graves' ophthalmopathy. Sequenced material: blood. The chain is built from TRBV6-5 and TRBJ2-7, with D possibly matching TRBD1 (6 bases). CDR3 sequence reads: CASSYSRGHVYEQYF. In nucleotides, the CDR3 is TGTGCCAGCAGTTACTCGAGGGGACATGTCTACGAGCAGTACTTC.